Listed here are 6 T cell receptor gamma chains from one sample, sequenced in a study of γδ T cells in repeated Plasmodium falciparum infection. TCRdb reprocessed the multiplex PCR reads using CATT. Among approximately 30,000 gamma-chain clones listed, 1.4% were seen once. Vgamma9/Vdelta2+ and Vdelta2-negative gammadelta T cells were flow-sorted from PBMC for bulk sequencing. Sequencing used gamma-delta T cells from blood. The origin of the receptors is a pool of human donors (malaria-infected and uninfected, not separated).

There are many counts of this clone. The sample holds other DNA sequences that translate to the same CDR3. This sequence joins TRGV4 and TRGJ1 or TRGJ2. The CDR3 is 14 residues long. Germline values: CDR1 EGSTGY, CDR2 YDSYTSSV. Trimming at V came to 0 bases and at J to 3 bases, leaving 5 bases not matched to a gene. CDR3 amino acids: CATWDGPIYYKKLF. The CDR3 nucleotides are TGTGCCACCTGGGATGGGCCAATTTATTATAAGAAACTCTTT.

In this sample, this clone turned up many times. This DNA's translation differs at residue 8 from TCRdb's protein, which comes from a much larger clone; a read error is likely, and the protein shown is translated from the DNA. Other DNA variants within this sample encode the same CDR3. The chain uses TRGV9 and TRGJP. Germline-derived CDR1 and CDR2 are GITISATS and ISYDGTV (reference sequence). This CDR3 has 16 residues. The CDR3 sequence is CALWEAQGLGKKIKVF. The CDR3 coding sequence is TGTGCCTTGTGGGAGGCCCAAGGGTTGGGCAAAAAAATCAAGGTATTT.

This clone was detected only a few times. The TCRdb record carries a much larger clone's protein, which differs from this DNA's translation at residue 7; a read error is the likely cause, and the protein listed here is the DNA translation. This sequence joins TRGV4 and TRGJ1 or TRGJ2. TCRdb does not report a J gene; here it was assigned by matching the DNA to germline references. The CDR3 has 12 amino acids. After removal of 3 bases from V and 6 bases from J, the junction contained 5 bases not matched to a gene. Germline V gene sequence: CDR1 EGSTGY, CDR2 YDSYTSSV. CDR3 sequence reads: CATWDRVYKKLF. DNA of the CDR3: TGTGCCACCTGGGATAGAGTTTATAAGAAACTCTTT.

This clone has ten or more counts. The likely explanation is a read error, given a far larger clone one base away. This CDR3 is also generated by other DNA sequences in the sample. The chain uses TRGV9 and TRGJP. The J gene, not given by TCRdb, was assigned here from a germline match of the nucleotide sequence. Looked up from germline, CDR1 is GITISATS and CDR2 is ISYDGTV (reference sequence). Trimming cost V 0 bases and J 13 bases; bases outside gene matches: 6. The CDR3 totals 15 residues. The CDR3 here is CALWEVRPGKKIKVF. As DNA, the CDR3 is TGTGCCTTGTGGGAGGTGCGTCCAGGCAAAAAAATCAAGGTATTT.

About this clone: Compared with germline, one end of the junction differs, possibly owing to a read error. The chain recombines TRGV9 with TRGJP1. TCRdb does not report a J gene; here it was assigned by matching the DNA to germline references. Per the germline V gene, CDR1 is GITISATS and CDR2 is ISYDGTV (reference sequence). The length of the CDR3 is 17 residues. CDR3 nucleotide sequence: TGCAGTGCCTTGTGGGAGGTCCGGTATGGCACTGGTTGGTTCAAGATATTT. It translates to CSALWEVRYGTGWFKIF.

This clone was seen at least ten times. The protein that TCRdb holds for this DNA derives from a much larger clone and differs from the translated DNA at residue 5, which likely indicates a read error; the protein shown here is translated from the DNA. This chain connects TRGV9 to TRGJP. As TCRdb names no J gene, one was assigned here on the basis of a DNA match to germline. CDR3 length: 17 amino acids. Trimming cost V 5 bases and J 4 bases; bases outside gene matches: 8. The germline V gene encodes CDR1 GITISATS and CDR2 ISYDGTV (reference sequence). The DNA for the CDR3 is TGTGCCTTGTGGGGGGCCACCCAAGAGTTGGGCAAAAAAATCAAGGTATTT. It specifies CALWGATQELGKKIKVF.